The clone carrying this TCR beta chain was seen a few times. The entry originates in a study of beta chain features in type 1 diabetes. Heparinised blood was drawn once per donor, averaging roughly 120 mL. Via CD45RO/CCR7/CD25/CD127/CD95/CD27, cells of the CD4+ naive, central memory, regulatory and stem cell-like memory subsets were sorted. Germline V CDR1 and CDR2: LGHNA, YNFKEQ. With V trimmed by 0 bases and J by 1 base, 8 bases remained unmatched. The length of the CDR3 is 17 residues. All of the isolated RNA was reverse transcribed, so expressed TCRB transcripts were sequenced. The average output of naive, central memory and regulatory T cell samples was several million reads. Repertoires were generated with immunoSEQ multiplex PCR, while TCRdb's copy carries only in-frame clones and drops some. Found here are 130,000 to 150,000 clones, 6% to 7.5% of them singletons; the top ten hold 1.4%.

This clonotype originated in a woman aged 25 to 39 in good health. The rearrangement uses TRBV4-2 and TRBJ2-5; 7 bases align to TRBD2. The sample consisted of central memory CD4+ T cells from blood. CDR3 coding DNA: TGTGCCAGCAGCCAAGATCATCTAGCGGCATCCCAAGAGACCCAGTACTTC. This codes for CASSQDHLAASQETQYF.